The sequence of this TCR beta chain was determined in a study of T cells after yellow fever vaccination. Background on the study: When fractions had low cell numbers, they were prepared with SMART-Seq v4 Ultra Low Input.

As concerns this clonotype: Its antigen remains unidentified.

Study observations and caveats: Post-booster repertoires contained most primary-vaccination clones again (about 95% CD4, less than 90% CD8).

5'RACE template switching generated TCR cDNA, adding a universal primer site and UMIs. In TCRdb, the 5' RACE reads were re-called with MiXCR into one record per CDR3 protein. The sample includes 320,000 or so distinct CDR3 sequences, roughly 8% seen only once; the top ten take roughly a sixth. The CDR3 extends over 17 amino acids. J lost 0 bases, V lost 5 bases, and 4 bases had no gene match. In germline, CDR1 is MNHNS, CDR2 SASEGT. The starting material was PBMCs, obtained approximately 40 days after the first yellow fever vaccination. J is TRBJ2-1 and V is TRBV6-1, with TRBD2 matching 13 bases. This TCR was sampled from a man between 18 and 29 years old who received the YFV17D yellow fever vaccine. In DNA form, the CDR3 reads TGTGCCAGCAGTCAAACTAGCGGGGGGGCCTCCTACAATGAGCAGTTCTTC. This encodes CASSQTSGGASYNEQFF.